A single sample gave rise to the 5 T cell receptor beta chains below, sequenced in a study of CD8 T cells in Susac syndrome. RNA in amounts of roughly 0.5 to 1 ug was reverse transcribed with random hexamers. Each CDR3 protein gets one entry after TCRdb re-called the immunoSEQ multiplex PCR reads with MiXCR. Of about 210,000 distinct CDR3 sequences in the sample, about 95% are singletons; the top ten hold approximately 0.15%. The specimen was CD4+ T cells from PBMCs. The receptor set was obtained from a human donor with Susac syndrome.

V is TRBV19 and J is TRBJ2-5; no definite D call. Trimming removed 5 bases at V and 5 bases at J, with 12 bases between. CDR3 size: 13 residues. Germline-derived CDR1 and CDR2 are LNHDA and SQIVND (reference sequence). This CDR3 reads CASSSLGYETQYF. The DNA of the CDR3 is TGTGCCAGTAGTTCGCTGGGATACGAGACCCAGTACTTC.

The genes are TRBV7-2 and TRBJ2-5; TRBD2 agrees at 7 bases. Unmatched junction bases numbered 0, after V lost 5 bases and J lost 3 bases. The CDR3 runs 12 residues. Germline CDR1 SGHTA, CDR2 FQGNSA. DNA of the CDR3: TGTGCCAGCAGCCGGGGGGAAGAGACCCAGTACTTC. Residues: CASSRGEETQYF.

V usage is TRBV5-1 and J usage is TRBJ2-2; D could derive from TRBD1 or TRBD2 (5 bases each). Germline CDR1 SGHRS, CDR2 YFSETQ. Between the trimmed V and J ends, which lost 4 bases and 5 bases, there was a span of 12 bases. The CDR3 length is 14 residues. The CDR3 loop is CASSRGPATGELFF. CDR3 DNA: TGCGCCAGCAGCCGGGGCCCGGCGACCGGGGAGCTGTTTTTT.

V usage is TRBV28 and J usage is TRBJ1-1, with D uncertain. The length of the CDR3 is 13 residues. With 3 bases removed from V and 1 base from J, the gap between germline ends came to 6 bases. Germline loops: CDR1 MDHEN, CDR2 SYDVKM. The CDR3 nucleotides are TGTGCCAGCAGTTTTGGCAGGAACACTGAAGCTTTCTTT. Its translation is CASSFGRNTEAFF.

V and J are TRBV4-2 and TRBJ1-1; 7 bases are shared with TRBD1. The CDR3 totals 15 residues. CDR1 is LGHNA and CDR2 is YNFKEQ in the germline V gene. The V and J ends lost 5 bases and 6 bases, in that order; junction bases with no gene match: 12. The CDR3 protein is CASSLRSGQASEAFF. CDR3 coding DNA: TGTGCCAGCAGCTTACGCTCAGGACAGGCCTCTGAAGCTTTCTTT.